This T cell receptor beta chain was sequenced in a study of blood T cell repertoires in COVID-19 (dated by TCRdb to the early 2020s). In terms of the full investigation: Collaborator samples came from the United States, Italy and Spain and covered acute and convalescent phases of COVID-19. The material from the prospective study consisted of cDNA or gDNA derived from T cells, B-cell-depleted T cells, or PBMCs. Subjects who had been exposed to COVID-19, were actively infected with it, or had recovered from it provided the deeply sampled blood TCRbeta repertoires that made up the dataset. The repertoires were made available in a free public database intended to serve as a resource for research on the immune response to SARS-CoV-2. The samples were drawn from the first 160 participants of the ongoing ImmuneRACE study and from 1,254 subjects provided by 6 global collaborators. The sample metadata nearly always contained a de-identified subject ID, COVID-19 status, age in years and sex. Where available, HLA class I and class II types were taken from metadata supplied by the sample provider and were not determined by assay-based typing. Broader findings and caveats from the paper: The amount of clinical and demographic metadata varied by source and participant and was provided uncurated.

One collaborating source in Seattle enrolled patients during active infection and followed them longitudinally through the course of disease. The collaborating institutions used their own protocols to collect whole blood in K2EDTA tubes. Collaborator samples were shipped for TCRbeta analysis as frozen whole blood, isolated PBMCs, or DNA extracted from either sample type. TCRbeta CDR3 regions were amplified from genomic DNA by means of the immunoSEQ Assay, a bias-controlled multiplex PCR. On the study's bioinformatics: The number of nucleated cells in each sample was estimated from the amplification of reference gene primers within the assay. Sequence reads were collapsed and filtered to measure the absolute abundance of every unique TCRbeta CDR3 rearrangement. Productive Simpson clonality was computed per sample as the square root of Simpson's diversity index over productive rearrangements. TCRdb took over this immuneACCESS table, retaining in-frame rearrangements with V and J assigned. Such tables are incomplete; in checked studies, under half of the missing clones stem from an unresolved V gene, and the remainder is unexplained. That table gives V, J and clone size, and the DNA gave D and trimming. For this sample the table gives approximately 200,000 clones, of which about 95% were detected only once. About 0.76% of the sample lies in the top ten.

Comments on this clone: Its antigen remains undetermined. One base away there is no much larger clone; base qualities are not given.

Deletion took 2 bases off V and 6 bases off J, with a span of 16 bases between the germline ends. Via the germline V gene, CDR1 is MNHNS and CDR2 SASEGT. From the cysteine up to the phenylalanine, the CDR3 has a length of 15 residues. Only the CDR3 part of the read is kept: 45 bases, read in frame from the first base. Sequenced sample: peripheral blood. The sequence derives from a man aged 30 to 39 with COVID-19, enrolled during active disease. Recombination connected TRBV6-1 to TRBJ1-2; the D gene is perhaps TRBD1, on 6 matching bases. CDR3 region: CASSELAGRGNGYTF. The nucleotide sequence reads TGTGCCAGCAGTGAACTGGCAGGGAGGGGGAATGGCTACACCTTC.